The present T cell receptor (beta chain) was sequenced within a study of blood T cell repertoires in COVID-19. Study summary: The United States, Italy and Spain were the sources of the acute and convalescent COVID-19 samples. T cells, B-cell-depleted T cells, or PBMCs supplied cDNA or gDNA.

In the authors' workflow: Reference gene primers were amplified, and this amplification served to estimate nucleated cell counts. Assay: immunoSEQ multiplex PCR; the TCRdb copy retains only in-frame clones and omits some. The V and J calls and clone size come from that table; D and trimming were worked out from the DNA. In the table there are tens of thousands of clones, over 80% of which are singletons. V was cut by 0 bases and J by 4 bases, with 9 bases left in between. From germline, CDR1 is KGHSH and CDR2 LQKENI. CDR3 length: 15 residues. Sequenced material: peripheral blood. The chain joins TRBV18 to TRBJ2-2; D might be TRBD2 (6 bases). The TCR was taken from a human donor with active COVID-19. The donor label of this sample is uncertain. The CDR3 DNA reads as TGTGCCAGCTCACCACCGGGCGGGATCACCGGGGAGCTGTTTTTT. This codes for CASSPPGGITGELFF.